The clone carrying this TCR beta chain was counted only a few times. Its antigen remains unknown. The sample comes from a study of T cell repertoires in cytomegalovirus infection. Whole-study context: Recently identified HLA-C-restricted CMV epitopes and well-studied HLA-B-restricted CMV epitopes were used by the study. Both a matching HLA type and CMV infection were indicated by public TCR beta signatures. Regarding the study as a whole: HLA-C-restricted, CMV-specific TCR beta clonotypes were dominant ex vivo.

MiXCR, applied by TCRdb to the reads, yields one record per CDR3 protein. The data show approximately 600,000 distinct CDR3 sequences, with approximately 40% seen just once and about 48% held by the top ten. The CDR3 is 19 residues long. V gave up 4 bases and J gave up 4 bases; unmatched junction bases: 12. The gene calls are TRBV12-3 or TRBV12-4 and TRBJ2-5, with 16 bases matching TRBD2. The specimen was cultured PBMCs, collected from culture after CMV antigen stimulation. This receptor was obtained from a human donor in good health (CMV status not recorded). Some clones in this sample may be carry-over from other donors' samples. The CDR3 nucleotides are TGTGCCAGCAGTTCGGGACTAGCGGGAGGGCCTTCTGTTGGAGAGACCCAGTACTTC. The encoded protein is CASSSGLAGGPSVGETQYF.